These T cell receptor beta chains were read from a single sample in a study of blood T cell repertoires in COVID-19. TCRdb keeps only in-frame clones here, not all; method: immunoSEQ multiplex PCR. There are around 36,000 clones in the sample; 83% occur only once, and 3% to 4.5% lies in the top ten. Specimen: peripheral blood. The receptor source for this set is a man aged 50-59 years with acute or convalescent COVID-19. Each CDR3 is given with its conserved first and last residue. D genes are given only for firm matches. Clone size is not always given. Where it is, it says once, few, many or a class for expanded clones.

V gene	J gene	clone size	D gene	CDR3 length	CDR3 protein	CDR3 DNA
TRBV5-1	TRBJ2-2	NA	NA	14	CASSFSSGAGELFF	TGCGCCAGCAGCTTCTCCAGCGGTGCCGGGGAGCTGTTTTTT
TRBV5-6	TRBJ2-5	NA	NA	14	CASSLPDRQETQYF	TGTGCCAGCAGCCTCCCGGACAGACAAGAGACCCAGTACTTC
TRBV19	TRBJ1-6	NA	NA	15	CARLQRSSYNSPLHF	TGTGCCAGGCTACAGCGGAGCTCCTATAATTCACCCCTCCACTTT
TRBV27	TRBJ2-2	NA	NA	13	CASSPRGSGELFF	TGTGCCAGCAGCCCCCGGGGTAGCGGGGAGCTGTTTTTT
TRBV6-1	TRBJ2-5	NA	TRBD1	15	CASSEATGGQETQYF	TGTGCCAGCAGTGAAGCGACAGGGGGCCAAGAGACCCAGTACTTC
TRBV24-1	TRBJ1-5	NA	NA	16	CATSDFIRRSNQPQHF	TGTGCCACCAGTGATTTCATCCGCCGGAGCAATCAGCCCCAGCATTTT
TRBV6-5	TRBJ1-2	few	TRBD1	12	CASRGQGVGYTF	TGTGCCAGCAGAGGACAGGGGGTAGGCTACACCTTC
TRBV7-8	TRBJ1-5	NA	NA	15	CASSLARLSNQPQHF	TGTGCCAGCAGCTTAGCTCGTCTTAGCAATCAGCCCCAGCATTTT
TRBV9	TRBJ2-1	NA	NA	16	CASSALGDIEVNEQFF	TGTGCCAGCAGCGCCTTAGGGGACATAGAAGTCAATGAGCAGTTCTTC
TRBV5-1	TRBJ2-3	NA	NA	14	CASSLDSRGDTQYF	TGCGCCAGCAGCTTGGACTCTAGGGGAGATACGCAGTATTTT
TRBV9	TRBJ2-1	NA	NA	13	CASSVVLGTEQFF	TGTGCCAGCAGCGTAGTTCTAGGAACTGAGCAGTTCTTC
TRBV6-5	TRBJ1-1	NA	TRBD1	14	CASTRQGLLTEAFF	TGTGCCAGCACCCGACAGGGACTGCTGACTGAAGCTTTCTTT
TRBV27	TRBJ1-3	NA	NA	14	CASSGTSSGNTIYF	TGTGCCAGCAGTGGGACTAGCTCTGGAAACACCATATATTTT
TRBV27	TRBJ1-1	NA	NA	13	CASSWGVGTEAFF	TGTGCCAGCTCATGGGGGGTCGGCACTGAAGCTTTCTTT
TRBV18	TRBJ1-3	NA	NA	16	CASSLRDTFSGNTIYF	TGTGCCAGCTCACTTCGGGACACTTTCTCTGGAAACACCATATATTTT
TRBV7-9	TRBJ1-1	NA	TRBD1	17	CASSSRLVAGGITEAFF	TGTGCCAGCAGCTCCCGTCTGGTGGCAGGGGGCATCACTGAAGCTTTCTTT
TRBV5-1	TRBJ1-1	NA	NA	12	CASSYGNTEAFF	TGCGCCAGCAGCTACGGTAACACTGAAGCTTTCTTT
TRBV5-6	TRBJ2-5	NA	TRBD1	15	CASSLFSGTGEYQYF	TGTGCCAGCAGCTTATTCTCCGGGACAGGGGAGTACCAGTACTTC
TRBV29-1	TRBJ1-6	NA	TRBD1	14	CSFLDRDYNSPLHF	TGCAGCTTCTTGGACAGGGATTATAATTCACCCCTCCACTTT